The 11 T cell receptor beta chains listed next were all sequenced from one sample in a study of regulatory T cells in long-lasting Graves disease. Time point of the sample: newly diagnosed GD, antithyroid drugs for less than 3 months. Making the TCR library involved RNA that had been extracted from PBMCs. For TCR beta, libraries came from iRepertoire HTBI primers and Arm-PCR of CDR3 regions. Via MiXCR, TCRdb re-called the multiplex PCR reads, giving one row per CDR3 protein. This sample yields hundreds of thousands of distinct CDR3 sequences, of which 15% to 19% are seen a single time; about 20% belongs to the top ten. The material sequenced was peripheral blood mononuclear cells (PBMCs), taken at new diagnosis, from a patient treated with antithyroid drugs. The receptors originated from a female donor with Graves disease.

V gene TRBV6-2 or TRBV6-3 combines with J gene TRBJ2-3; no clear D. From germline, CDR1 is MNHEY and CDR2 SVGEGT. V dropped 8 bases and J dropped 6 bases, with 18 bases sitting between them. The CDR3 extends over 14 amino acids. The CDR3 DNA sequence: TGTGCCAGCGCGAGAAGGATCGGTGGGGATACGCAGTATTTT. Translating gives CASARRIGGDTQYF.

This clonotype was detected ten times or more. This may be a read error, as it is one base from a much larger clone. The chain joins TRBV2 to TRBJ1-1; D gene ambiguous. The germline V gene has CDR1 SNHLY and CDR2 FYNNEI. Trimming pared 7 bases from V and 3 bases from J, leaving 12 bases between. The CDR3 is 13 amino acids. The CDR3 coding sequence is TGTGCCAGCACCGAAGTAGGAGACACTGAAGCTTTCTTT. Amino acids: CASTEVGDTEAFF.

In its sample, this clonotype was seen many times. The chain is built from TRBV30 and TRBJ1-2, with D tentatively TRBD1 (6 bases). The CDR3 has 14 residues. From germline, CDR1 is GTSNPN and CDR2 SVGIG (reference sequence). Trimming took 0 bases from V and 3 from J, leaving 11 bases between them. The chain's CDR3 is CAWSVTGMDYGYTF. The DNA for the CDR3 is TGTGCCTGGAGTGTTACAGGGATGGACTATGGCTACACCTTC.

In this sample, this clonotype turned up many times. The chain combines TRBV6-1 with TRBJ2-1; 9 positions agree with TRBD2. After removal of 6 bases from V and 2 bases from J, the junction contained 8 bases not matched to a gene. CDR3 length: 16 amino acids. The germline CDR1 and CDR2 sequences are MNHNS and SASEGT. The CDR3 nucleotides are TGTGCCAGCAGGAAAGGGCGGGAGGGCACCTACAATGAGCAGTTCTTC. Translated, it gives CASRKGREGTYNEQFF.

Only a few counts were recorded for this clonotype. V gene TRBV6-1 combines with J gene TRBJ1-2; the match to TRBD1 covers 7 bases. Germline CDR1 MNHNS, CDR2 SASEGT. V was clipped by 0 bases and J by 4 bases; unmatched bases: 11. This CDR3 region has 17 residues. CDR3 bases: TGTGCCAGCAGTGAAGCAGGGAACAGGGGATTTGTCTATGGCTACACCTTC. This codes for CASSEAGNRGFVYGYTF.

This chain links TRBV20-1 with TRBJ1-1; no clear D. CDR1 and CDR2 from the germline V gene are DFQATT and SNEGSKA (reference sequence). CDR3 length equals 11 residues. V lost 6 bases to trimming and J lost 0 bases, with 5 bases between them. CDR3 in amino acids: CSATMNTEAFF. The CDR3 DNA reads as TGCAGTGCAACTATGAACACTGAAGCTTTCTTT.

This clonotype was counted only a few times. CDR3: CASSPAGTEFTDTQYF. In nucleotides, the CDR3 is TGCGCCAGCAGCCCAGCCGGGACAGAGTTCACAGATACGCAGTATTTT. The V call is TRBV5-1, the J call TRBJ2-3, with 7 bases fitting TRBD1. The CDR3 spans 16 residues. The germline V gene encodes CDR1 SGHRS and CDR2 YFSETQ. With 4 bases clipped from V and 2 bases from J, the junction kept 10 bases outside the gene matches.

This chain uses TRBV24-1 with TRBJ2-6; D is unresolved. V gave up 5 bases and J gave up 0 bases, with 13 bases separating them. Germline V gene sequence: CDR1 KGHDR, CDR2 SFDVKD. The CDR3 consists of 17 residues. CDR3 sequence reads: CATSGGVSLSGANVLTF. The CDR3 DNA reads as TGTGCCACCAGTGGTGGGGTCTCCCTCTCTGGGGCCAACGTCCTGACTTTC.

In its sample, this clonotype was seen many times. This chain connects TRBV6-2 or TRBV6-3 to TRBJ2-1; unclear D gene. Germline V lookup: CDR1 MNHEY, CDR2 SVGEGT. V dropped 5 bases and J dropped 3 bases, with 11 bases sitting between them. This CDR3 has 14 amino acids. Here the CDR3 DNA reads TGTGCCAGCAGTCCCCGACCGGACTACAATGAGCAGTTCTTC. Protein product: CASSPRPDYNEQFF.

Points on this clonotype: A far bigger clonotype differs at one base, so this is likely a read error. CDR3 protein: CASNYVDRGEVEQYF. The CDR3, as DNA: TGTGCCAGCAATTACGTGGACAGGGGCGAGGTCGAGCAGTACTTC. The genes are TRBV6-5 and TRBJ2-7, with 9 bases lining up with TRBD1. There are 15 residues in the CDR3. Looked up from germline, CDR1 is MNHEY and CDR2 is SVGAGI.

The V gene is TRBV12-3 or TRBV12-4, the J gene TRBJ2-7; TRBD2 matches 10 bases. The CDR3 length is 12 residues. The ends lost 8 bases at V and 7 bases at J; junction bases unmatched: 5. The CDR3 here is CASGLAAGEQYF. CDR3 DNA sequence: TGTGCCAGCGGACTAGCGGCTGGGGAGCAGTACTTC.